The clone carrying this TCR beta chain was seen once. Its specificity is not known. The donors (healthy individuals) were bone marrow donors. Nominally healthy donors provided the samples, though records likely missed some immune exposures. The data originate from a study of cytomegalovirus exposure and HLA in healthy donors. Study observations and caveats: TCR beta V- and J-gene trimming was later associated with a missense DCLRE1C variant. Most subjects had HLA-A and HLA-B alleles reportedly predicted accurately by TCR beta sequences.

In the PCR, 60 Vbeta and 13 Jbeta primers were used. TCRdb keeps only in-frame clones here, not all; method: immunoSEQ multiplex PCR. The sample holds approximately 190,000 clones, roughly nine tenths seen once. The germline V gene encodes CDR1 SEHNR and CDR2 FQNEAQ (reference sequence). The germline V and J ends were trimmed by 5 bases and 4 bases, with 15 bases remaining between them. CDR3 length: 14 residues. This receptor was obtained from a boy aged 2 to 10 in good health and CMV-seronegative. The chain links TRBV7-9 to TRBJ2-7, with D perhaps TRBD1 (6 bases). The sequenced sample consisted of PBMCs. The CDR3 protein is CASSTPDRRYEQYF. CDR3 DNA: TGTGCCAGCAGCACCCCCGACAGGCGGTACGAGCAGTACTTC.